This T cell receptor beta chain appears in the sequencing data of a study of blood T cells in healthy people across ages. Study summary: About one barcoded beta molecule per two T cells was the capture yield of template switching.

The germline gives CDR1 SGHRS, CDR2 YFSETQ. The CDR3 is 14 amino acids. The ends lost 0 bases at V and 5 bases at J; junction bases unmatched: 4. Alongside a J-beta primer mix, a sample-barcoded 5' primer served in a second PCR lasting 7 to 11 cycles. Carrying 12 random nucleotides, a template-switch adaptor labeled each individual cDNA molecule. MiXCR was run by TCRdb on the 5' RACE reads, yielding one entry per CDR3 protein. The sample carries 1.5 million to 2 million distinct CDR3 sequences, roughly 27% recorded once. This clonotype has a handful of counts. Its specificity is unknown. Study-wide findings and caveats: Higher diversity, along with more naive CD4+ cells, distinguished long-lived donors from aged donors.

This TCR was recovered from a woman in her thirties in good health. Sample: blood. The rearrangement joins TRBV5-1 to TRBJ2-7, with TRBD1 identical over 8 bases. The CDR3 nucleotides read TGCGCCAGCAGCTTGGGGACAGGGACAGACGAGCAGTACTTC. Amino acid sequence: CASSLGTGTDEQYF.